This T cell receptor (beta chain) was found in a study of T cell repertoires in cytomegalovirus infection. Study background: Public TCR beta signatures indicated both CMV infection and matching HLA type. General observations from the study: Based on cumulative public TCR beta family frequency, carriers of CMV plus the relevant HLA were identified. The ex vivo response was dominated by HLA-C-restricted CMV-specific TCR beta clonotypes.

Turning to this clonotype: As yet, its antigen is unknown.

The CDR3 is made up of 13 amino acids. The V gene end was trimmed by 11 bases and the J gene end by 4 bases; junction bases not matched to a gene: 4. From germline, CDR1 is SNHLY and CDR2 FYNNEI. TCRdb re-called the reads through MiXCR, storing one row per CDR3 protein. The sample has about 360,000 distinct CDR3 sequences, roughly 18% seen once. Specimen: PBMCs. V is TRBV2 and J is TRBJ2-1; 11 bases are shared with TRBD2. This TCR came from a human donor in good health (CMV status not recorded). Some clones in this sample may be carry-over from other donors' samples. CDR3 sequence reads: CAGGTSGYNEQFF. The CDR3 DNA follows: TGTGCCGGCGGGACTAGCGGATACAATGAGCAGTTCTTC. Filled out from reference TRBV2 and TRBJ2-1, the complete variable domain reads EPEVTQTPSHQVTQMGQEVILRCVPISNHLYFYWYRQILGQKVEFLVSFYNNEISEKSEIFDDQFSVERPDGSNFTLKIRSTKLEDSAMYFCAGGTSGYNEQFFGPGTRLTVL.